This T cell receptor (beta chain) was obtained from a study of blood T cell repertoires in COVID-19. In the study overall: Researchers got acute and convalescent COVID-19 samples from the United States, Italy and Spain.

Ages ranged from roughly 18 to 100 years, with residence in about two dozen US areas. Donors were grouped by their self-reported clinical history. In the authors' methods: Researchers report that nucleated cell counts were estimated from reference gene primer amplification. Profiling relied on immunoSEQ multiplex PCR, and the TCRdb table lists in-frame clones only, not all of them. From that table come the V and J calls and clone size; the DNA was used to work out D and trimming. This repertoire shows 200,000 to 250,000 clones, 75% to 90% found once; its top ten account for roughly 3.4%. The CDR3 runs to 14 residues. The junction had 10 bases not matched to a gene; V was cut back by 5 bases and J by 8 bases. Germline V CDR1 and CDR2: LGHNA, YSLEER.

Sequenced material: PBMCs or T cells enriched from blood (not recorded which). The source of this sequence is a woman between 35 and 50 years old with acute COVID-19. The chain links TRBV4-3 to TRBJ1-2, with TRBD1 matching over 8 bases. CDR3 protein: CASSFGAGGGGYTF. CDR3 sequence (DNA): TGCGCCAGCAGCTTCGGGGCAGGGGGCGGGGGCTACACCTTC.